The 6 T cell receptor beta chains presented below share a single source sample, sequenced in a study of blood T cells in healthy people across ages. Alongside a J-beta primer mix, a sample-barcoded 5' primer served in a second PCR lasting 7 to 11 cycles. TCRdb independently ran MiXCR on the 5' RACE reads; one entry per CDR3 protein. There are about 680,000 distinct CDR3 sequences in the sample; roughly 50% occur only once, and around a third lies in the top ten. Input material: blood. The receptors derive from a woman in her sixties in good health.

The chain is built from TRBV5-8 and TRBJ2-1, with 11 bases aligning to TRBD1. Germline CDR1 SGHTS, CDR2 YDEGEE. This CDR3 region has 15 residues. With V trimmed by 3 bases and J by 8 bases, 7 bases remained unmatched. DNA for the CDR3: TGTGCCAGCAGCTCCCGGGACAGGGGGAGGGATGAGCAGTTCTTC. This translates into CASSSRDRGRDEQFF.

This chain links TRBV19 with TRBJ2-7, with a tentative D call TRBD2 (6 bases). This CDR3 contains 15 residues. Looked up from germline, CDR1 is LNHDA and CDR2 is SQIVND (reference sequence). Trimming cost V 3 bases and J 0 bases, with 12 bases left between them. This CDR3 reads CASSIGDGSSYEQYF. The CDR3 DNA sequence: TGTGCCAGTAGTATCGGGGACGGGAGCTCCTACGAGCAGTACTTC.

This sequence joins TRBV28 and TRBJ2-5; 10 bases agree with TRBD2. The CDR3 has 14 amino acids. Germline lookup yields CDR1 MDHEN and CDR2 SYDVKM. Trimming removed 8 bases from V and 5 bases from J; junction bases left unmatched: 8. DNA of the CDR3: TGTGCCAGCTATAGAGCGGGAGGGTTCGAGACCCAGTACTTC. As protein: CASYRAGGFETQYF.

This clonotype was recorded a few times. This chain joins TRBV10-3 and TRBJ2-7; D call uncertain. Germline V gene sequence: CDR1 ENHRY, CDR2 SYGVKD. Trimming removed 4 bases from V and 2 bases from J, with 15 bases in between. The CDR3 has 15 residues. The CDR3 nucleotides read TGTGCCATCAGTGGTCGGGCAGGACGGACCTACGAGCAGTACTTC. Translation gives CAISGRAGRTYEQYF.

V usage is TRBV4-1 and J usage is TRBJ1-1; D call uncertain. CDR1 is MGHRA and CDR2 is YSYEKL in the germline V gene. The CDR3 runs to 16 residues. V dropped 0 bases and J dropped 1 base, with 12 bases sitting between them. The CDR3 nucleotides read TGCGCCAGCAGCCAAGATTCCAGACATTCGAACACTGAAGCTTTCTTT. Protein sequence: CASSQDSRHSNTEAFF.

Only one count was recorded for this clonotype. An end of the junction differs from the germline gene, which may be a read error. This rearrangement joins TRBV12-3 or TRBV12-4 to TRBJ1-6; 7 bases agree with TRBD1. The CDR3 runs 15 residues. The CDR3 region has the DNA TGTGCCAGCACCCGATCTACAGGGGAAGGTTCACCCCCCCACTTT. Its translation: CASTRSTGEGSPPHF.